Given below is one TCR beta chain in context. Its antigen is unknown. Per sample, the assay covered roughly 10^5 TCR templates. Measured with immunoSEQ multiplex PCR; TCRdb has only the in-frame clones, and not every one. This sample carries around 95,000 clones, 75% to 95% of them seen once, and the ten largest clones take 0.14% to 0.15%. The sample belongs to a study of siplizumab effects on memory and regulatory T cells. Study-level results: The naive T cell population seemed more diverse than memory cells and seemed a major contributor to the alloresponse. The Treg-derived share of mappable alloreactive CD4+ clones averaged approximately 71% with siplizumab and about 30% in controls.

The CDR3 has 16 amino acids. V dropped 4 bases and J dropped 0 bases, with 13 bases sitting between them. Looked up from germline, CDR1 is SEHNR and CDR2 is FQNEAQ (reference sequence). The sequence derives from a human donor in good health. V usage is TRBV7-9 and J usage is TRBJ1-3, with a weak D call TRBD1 (6 bases). Input material: CD4+ T cells sorted from blood. The CDR3 region is CASSYRGKSSGNTIYF. The CDR3 DNA reads as TGTGCCAGCAGCTATAGGGGGAAGAGCTCTGGAAACACCATATATTTT.